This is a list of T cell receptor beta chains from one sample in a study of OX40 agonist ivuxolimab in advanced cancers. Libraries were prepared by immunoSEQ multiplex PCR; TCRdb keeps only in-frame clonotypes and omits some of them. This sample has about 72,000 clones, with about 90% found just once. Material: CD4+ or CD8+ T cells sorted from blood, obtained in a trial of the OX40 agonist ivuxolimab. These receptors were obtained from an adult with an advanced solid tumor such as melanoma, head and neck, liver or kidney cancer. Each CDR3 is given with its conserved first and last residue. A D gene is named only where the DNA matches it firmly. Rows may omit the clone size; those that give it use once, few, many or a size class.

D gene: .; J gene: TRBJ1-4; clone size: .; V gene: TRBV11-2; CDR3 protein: CASSLGMELFF; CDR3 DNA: TGTGCCAGCAGCTTGGGCATGGAACTGTTTTTT
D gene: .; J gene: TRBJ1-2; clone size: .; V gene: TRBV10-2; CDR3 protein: CASISRASNYGYTF; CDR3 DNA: TGCGCCAGCATCAGCCGGGCCTCCAACTATGGCTACACCTTC
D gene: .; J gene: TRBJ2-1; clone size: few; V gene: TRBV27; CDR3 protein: CASSFRSGSSEQFF; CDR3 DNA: TGTGCCAGCAGTTTTCGGTCCGGGTCGTCTGAGCAGTTCTTC
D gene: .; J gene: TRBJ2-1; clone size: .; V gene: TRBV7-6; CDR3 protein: CASSSEGVEQFF; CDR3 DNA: TGTGCCAGCAGCTCCGAGGGGGTTGAGCAGTTCTTC
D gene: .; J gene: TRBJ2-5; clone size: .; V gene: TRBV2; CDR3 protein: CASSDSSSEETQYF; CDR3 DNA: TGTGCCAGCAGTGATTCCAGTTCGGAAGAGACCCAGTACTTC
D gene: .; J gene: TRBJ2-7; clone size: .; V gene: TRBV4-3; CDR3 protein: CASSQVRDSYEQYF; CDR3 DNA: TGCGCCAGCAGCCAAGTTCGTGACTCCTACGAGCAGTACTTC
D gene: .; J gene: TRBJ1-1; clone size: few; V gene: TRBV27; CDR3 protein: CASSLVQGAEAFF; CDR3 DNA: TGTGCCAGCAGTTTAGTACAGGGCGCCGAAGCTTTCTTT
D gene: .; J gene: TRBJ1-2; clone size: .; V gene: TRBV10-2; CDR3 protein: CASSESRANYGYTF; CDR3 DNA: TGCGCCAGCAGTGAGTCAAGGGCTAACTATGGCTACACCTTC
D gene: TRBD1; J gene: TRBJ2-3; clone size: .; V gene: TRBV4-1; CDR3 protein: CASSRGQATVTDTQYF; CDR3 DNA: TGCGCCAGCAGCCGGGGACAGGCCACGGTCACAGATACGCAGTATTTT
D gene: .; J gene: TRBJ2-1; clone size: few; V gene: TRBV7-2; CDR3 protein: CASSLEPSLYNEQFF; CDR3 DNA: TGTGCCAGCAGCTTAGAGCCTAGCTTGTACAATGAGCAGTTCTTC
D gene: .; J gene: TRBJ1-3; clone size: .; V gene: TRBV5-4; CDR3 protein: CASSSLDGDFRNTIYF; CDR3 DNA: TGTGCCAGCAGCTCCTTAGACGGGGACTTCAGAAACACCATATATTTT
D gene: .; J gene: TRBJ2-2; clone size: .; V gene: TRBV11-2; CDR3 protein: CASSSYQVGTGELFF; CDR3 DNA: TGTGCCAGCAGCTCTTATCAGGTCGGGACAGGGGAGCTGTTTTTT
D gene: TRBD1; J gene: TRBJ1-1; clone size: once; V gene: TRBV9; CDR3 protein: CASSVGDRVSNTEAFF; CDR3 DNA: TGTGCCAGCAGCGTAGGGGACAGAGTATCGAACACTGAAGCTTTCTTT
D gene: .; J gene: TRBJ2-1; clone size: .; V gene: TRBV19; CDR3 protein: CASSMNSYNEQFF; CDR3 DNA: TGTGCCAGTAGTATGAACTCCTACAATGAGCAGTTCTTC
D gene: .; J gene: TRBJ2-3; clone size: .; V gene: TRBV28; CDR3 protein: CASSNQLTDTQYF; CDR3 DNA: TGTGCCAGCAGTAACCAACTCACAGATACGCAGTATTTT
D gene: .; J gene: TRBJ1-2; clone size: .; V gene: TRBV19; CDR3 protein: CASTTDPQGYTF; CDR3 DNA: TGTGCCAGTACCACTGACCCGCAGGGCTACACCTTC
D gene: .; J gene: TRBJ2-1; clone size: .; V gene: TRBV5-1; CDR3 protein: CASSTRRLYNEQFF; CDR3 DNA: TGCGCCAGCAGCACACGACGTCTTTACAATGAGCAGTTCTTC
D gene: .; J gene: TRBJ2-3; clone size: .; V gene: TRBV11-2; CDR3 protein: CASSLYPEGTDTQYF; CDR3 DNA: TGTGCCAGCAGCTTATACCCGGAAGGCACAGATACGCAGTATTTT
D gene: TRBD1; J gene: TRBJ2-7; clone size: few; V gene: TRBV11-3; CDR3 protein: CASSFESRGLDEQYF; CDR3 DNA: TGTGCCAGCAGCTTCGAAAGCAGGGGGCTGGACGAGCAGTACTTC
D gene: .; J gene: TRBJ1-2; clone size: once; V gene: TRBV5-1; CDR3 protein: CASSLSPGLNYGYTF; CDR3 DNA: TGCGCCAGCAGCTTGTCCCCAGGACTCAACTATGGCTACACCTTC
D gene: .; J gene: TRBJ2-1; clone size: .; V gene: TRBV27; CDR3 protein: CASNTHGQLDYNEQFF; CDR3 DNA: TGTGCCAGCAACACCCATGGGCAGCTCGACTACAATGAGCAGTTCTTC
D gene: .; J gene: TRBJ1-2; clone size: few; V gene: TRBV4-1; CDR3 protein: CASSQVGGLGGYTF; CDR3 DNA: TGCGCCAGCAGCCAAGTAGGGGGACTTGGTGGCTACACCTTC
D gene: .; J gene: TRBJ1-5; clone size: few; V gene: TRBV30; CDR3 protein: CAWSVRQPNQPQHF; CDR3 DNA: TGTGCCTGGAGTGTAAGACAGCCCAATCAGCCCCAGCATTTT
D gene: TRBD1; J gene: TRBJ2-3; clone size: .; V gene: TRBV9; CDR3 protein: CASSVVGTDRDTQYF; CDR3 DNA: TGTGCCAGCAGCGTAGTCGGGACAGATAGGGATACGCAGTATTTT
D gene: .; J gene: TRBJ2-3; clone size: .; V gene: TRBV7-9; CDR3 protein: CASIKSGGSTDTQYF; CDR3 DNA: TGTGCCAGCATTAAGAGCGGTGGGAGCACAGATACGCAGTATTTT
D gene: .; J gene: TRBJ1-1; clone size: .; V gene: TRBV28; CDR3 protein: CASSLGALNTEAFF; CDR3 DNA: TGTGCCAGCAGTTTAGGGGCCTTGAACACTGAAGCTTTCTTT
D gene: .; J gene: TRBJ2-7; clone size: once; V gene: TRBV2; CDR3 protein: CARKQPNSYEQYF; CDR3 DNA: TGTGCCAGAAAACAGCCTAACTCCTACGAGCAGTACTTC
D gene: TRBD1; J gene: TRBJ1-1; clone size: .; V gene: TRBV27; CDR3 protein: CASSPLPGQGRTEAFF; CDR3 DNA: TGTGCCAGCAGCCCCCTCCCGGGACAGGGCAGAACTGAAGCTTTCTTT
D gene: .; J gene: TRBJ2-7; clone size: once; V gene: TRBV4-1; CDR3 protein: CASSQVVPQVYSYEQYF; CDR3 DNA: TGCGCCAGCAGCCAAGTGGTCCCACAGGTGTACTCCTACGAGCAGTACTTC
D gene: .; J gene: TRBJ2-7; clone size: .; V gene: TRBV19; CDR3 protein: CASSIASSYEQYF; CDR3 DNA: TGTGCCAGTAGTATAGCCAGCAGTTACGAGCAGTACTTC
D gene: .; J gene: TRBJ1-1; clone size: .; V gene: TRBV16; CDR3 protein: CASSPPLNTEAFF; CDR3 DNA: TGTGCCAGCAGCCCTCCCTTGAACACTGAAGCTTTCTTT
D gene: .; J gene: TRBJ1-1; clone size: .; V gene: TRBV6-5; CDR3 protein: CASRLQGGTEAFF; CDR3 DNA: TGTGCCAGCCGGCTCCAGGGAGGCACTGAAGCTTTCTTT
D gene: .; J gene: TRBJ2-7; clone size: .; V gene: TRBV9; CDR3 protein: CASSVASGEQYF; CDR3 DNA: TGTGCCAGCAGCGTAGCCTCTGGCGAGCAGTACTTC
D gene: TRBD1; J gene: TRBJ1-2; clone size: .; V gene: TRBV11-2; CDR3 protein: CASSLDHPGGAF; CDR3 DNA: TGTGCCAGCAGCTTAGATCATCCAGGGGGCGCCTTC
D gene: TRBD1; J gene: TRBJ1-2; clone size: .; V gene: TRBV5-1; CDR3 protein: CASSLNTGGSSGYTF; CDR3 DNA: TGCGCCAGCAGCTTGAACACAGGGGGTTCTAGTGGCTACACCTTC
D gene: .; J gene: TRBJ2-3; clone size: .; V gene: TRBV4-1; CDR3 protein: CASSQLGTSPTDTQYF; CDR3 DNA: TGCGCCAGCAGCCAACTTGGGACTTCTCCCACAGATACGCAGTATTTT
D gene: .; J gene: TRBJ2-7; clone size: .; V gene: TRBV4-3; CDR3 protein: CASSQDRGEGYEQYF; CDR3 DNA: TGCGCCAGCAGCCAAGACAGGGGAGAAGGGTACGAGCAGTACTTC
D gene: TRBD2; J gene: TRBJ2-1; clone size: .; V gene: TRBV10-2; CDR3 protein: CASGWTSQNEQFF; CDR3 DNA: TGCGCCAGCGGCTGGACTAGTCAGAATGAGCAGTTCTTC
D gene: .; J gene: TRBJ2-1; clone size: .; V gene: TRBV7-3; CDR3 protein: CASSLNPRQGPNNEQFF; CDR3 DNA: TGTGCCAGCAGCTTAAATCCCCGGCAGGGTCCAAACAATGAGCAGTTCTTC
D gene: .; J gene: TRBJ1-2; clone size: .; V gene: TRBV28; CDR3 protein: CASRDFDGYTF; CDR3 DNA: TGTGCCAGCCGGGACTTTGATGGCTACACCTTC
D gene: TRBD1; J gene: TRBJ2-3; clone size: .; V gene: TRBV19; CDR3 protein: CASSKGQGPTDTQYF; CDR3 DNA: TGTGCCAGTAGTAAAGGACAGGGCCCCACAGATACGCAGTATTTT
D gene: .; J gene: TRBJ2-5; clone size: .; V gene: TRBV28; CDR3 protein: CASLHRDLQETQYF; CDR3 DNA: TGTGCCAGCCTTCACCGGGATCTCCAAGAGACCCAGTACTTC
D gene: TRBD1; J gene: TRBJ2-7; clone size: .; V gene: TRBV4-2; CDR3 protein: CASSQEDRGYYEQYF; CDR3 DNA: TGTGCCAGCAGCCAAGAGGACAGGGGCTACTACGAGCAGTACTTC
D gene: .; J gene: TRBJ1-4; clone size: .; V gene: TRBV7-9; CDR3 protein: CASSLANSPSEKLFF; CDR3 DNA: TGTGCCAGCAGCTTAGCGAACAGCCCCAGTGAAAAACTGTTTTTT
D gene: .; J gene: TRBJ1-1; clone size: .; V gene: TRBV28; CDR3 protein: CASSLFVAGNTEAFF; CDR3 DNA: TGTGCCAGCAGTTTATTCGTGGCGGGAAACACTGAAGCTTTCTTT
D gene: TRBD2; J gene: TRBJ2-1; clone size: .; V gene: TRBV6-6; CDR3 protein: CASSSDGGTYNEQFF; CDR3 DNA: TGTGCCAGCAGTTCCGACGGGGGGACCTACAATGAGCAGTTCTTC
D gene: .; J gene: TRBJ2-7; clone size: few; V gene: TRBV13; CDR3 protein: CASSSLTYEQYF; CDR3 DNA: TGTGCCAGCAGCTCCCTAACGTACGAGCAGTACTTC
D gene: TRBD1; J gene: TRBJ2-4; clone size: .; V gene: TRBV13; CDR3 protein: CASSLNQGAQDIQYF; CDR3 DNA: TGTGCCAGCAGCTTAAATCAGGGGGCGCAGGACATTCAGTACTTC